Listed here is a single TCR beta chain. This specimen comes from a study of blood T cell repertoires in COVID-19. Study as a whole: The origin of the acute and convalescent COVID-19 samples was the United States, Italy and Spain. Sample material is recorded as cDNA or gDNA derived from T cells, B-cell-depleted T cells, or PBMCs.

Study processing details: Estimation of nucleated cell counts relied on the amplification of reference gene primers. Generated by immunoSEQ multiplex PCR, the TCRdb table keeps only in-frame clones and is missing some. D and trimming were read from the DNA, whereas the V and J calls and clone size are those reported in that table. This table holds tens of thousands of clones, roughly 86% found once. This clonotype was obtained from a man of 80 years or more with active or convalescent COVID-19. Material for sequencing was peripheral blood.

CDR3 loop: CAINTGTGRGSTEAFF. In DNA form, the CDR3 reads TGTGCCATCAACACCGGGACAGGGAGGGGAAGCACTGAAGCTTTCTTT. V and J are TRBV10-3 and TRBJ1-1; 9 nucleotides match TRBD1. The junction had 13 bases not matched to a gene; V was cut back by 7 bases and J by 4 bases. This CDR3 has 16 residues. Per the germline V gene, CDR1 is ENHRY and CDR2 is SYGVKD.